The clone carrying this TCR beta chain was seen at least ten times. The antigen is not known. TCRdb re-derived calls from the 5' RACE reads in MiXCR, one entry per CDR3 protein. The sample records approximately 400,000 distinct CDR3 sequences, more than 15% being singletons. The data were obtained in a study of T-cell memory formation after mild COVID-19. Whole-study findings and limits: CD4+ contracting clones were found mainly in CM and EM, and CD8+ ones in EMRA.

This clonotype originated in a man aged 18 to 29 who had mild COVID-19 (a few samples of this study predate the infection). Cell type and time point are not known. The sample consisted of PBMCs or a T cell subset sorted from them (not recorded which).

The CDR3 DNA reads TGTGCCAGCAGTTCTACCGACAGCACAGATACGCAGTATTTT. Its translation: CASSSTDSTDTQYF. The gene calls are TRBV12-3 or TRBV12-4 and TRBJ2-3, with D uncertain. This CDR3 is built from 14 residues. Deletions cut 4 bases from V and 0 bases from J, with 8 bases between.